The clone carrying this TCR beta chain turned up a few times. Its antigen is unknown. This entry is derived from a study of cytomegalovirus exposure and HLA in healthy donors. Findings and caveats of the study: There was a cluster of highly shared sequence variants that was likely a sequencing artifact. Links to common viral pathogens appeared, in a later analysis, for several of the most significant clusters. CMV serostatus stood as the only immune exposure information on hand. It was shown in a later analysis that HLA-associated TCR beta chains were more clonally expanded than other, equally common chains.

60 Vbeta and 13 Jbeta primers were used in PCR. Generated by immunoSEQ multiplex PCR, the TCRdb table keeps only in-frame clones and is missing some. The repertoire holds over 100,000 clones, around 80% seen once, with 1.3% to 1.5% in the top ten. The source material was PBMCs. The sequence was obtained from a female donor in good health and CMV-seronegative.

The chain's CDR3 is CASSLYRDRDYNEQFF. CDR3 nucleotides: TGTGCCAGCAGCTTATACCGGGACAGGGACTACAATGAGCAGTTCTTC. V usage is TRBV7-9 and J usage is TRBJ2-1; 9 bases are shared with TRBD1. The ends lost 2 bases at V and 3 bases at J; junction bases unmatched: 5. This CDR3 is built from 16 residues. Germline CDR1 reads SEHNR; CDR2 reads FQNEAQ (reference sequence).